This entry lists 23 T cell receptor beta chains sequenced from one sample in a study of sequential checkpoint blockade in melanoma (dated by TCRdb to about 2019). The library was generated by the immunoSEQ multiplex PCR assay. As stored in TCRdb, this immuneACCESS dataset retains in-frame rearrangements with V and J assigned. A fraction of the clones does not appear; measured against another copy, unresolved V genes explain less than half of the discrepancy, and the remainder lacks a known reason. This sample comprises more than 10,000 clones, roughly four fifths of them detected only once. The leading ten clones occupy under 35% of the sample. The label giving this sample's treatment or condition can be read as: randomized to nivolumab then ipilimumab (arm A) or the reverse (arm B). Sample: CD8+ T cells sorted from blood (inferred from file names), taken from a patient given nivolumab and ipilimumab in sequence. These receptors originate from a human donor with melanoma.

The chain links TRBV10-3 to TRBJ1-2; D is possibly TRBD1 (6 bases). The germline CDR1 and CDR2 sequences are ENHRY and SYGVKD. V lost 0 bases to trimming and J lost 0 bases, with 8 bases between them. The CDR3 spans 15 residues. Here the CDR3 DNA reads TGTGCCATCAGTGAGTCTTACAGGGCTAACTATGGCTACACCTTC. Translation: CAISESYRANYGYTF.

The chain combines TRBV9 with TRBJ2-2, with TRBD2 matching 10 bases. CDR3 length: 15 residues. CDR1 SGDLS and CDR2 YYNGEE come from the germline V gene. V gave up 5 bases and J gave up 4 bases; unmatched junction bases: 5. CDR3 sequence reads: CASSQSGRATGELFF. Here the CDR3 DNA reads TGTGCCAGCAGTCAGAGCGGGAGGGCCACCGGGGAGCTGTTTTTT.

The chain couples TRBV28 to TRBJ2-3; TRBD1 matches at 7 bases. The CDR3 contains 19 residues. Germline V gene sequence: CDR1 MDHEN, CDR2 SYDVKM. Trimming cost V 3 bases and J 1 base; bases outside gene matches: 16. CDR3 DNA sequence: TGTGCCAGCAGTTTGGTTCGGGACAGTGCTCTAGGGCGCACAGATACGCAGTATTTT. As protein: CASSLVRDSALGRTDTQYF.

The genes are TRBV7-9 and TRBJ2-5, with D possibly being TRBD2 (5 bases). This CDR3 spans 17 amino acids. V was trimmed by 6 bases and J by 0 bases, leaving 20 bases between them. Germline-derived CDR1 and CDR2 are SEHNR and FQNEAQ (reference sequence). The CDR3 here is CASSHTWAGPYQETQYF. In nucleotides, the CDR3 is TGTGCCAGCAGTCATACATGGGCGGGCCCGTACCAAGAGACCCAGTACTTC.

This chain links TRBV7-9 with TRBJ2-5, with D maybe TRBD2 (6 bases). The germline V gene encodes CDR1 SEHNR and CDR2 FQNEAQ (reference sequence). This CDR3 spans 14 amino acids. Trimming cost V 3 bases and J 2 bases, with 10 bases left between them. The CDR3 region has the DNA TGTGCCAGCAGCTTTCCGGCGGGGCAAGAGACCCAGTACTTC. Translated, it gives CASSFPAGQETQYF.

The CDR3 loop is CASTHSAGKGQYF. In nucleotides, the CDR3 is TGTGCCAGCACCCATTCGGCAGGGAAGGGGCAGTACTTC. This chain joins TRBV7-9 and TRBJ2-7; D is possibly TRBD1 (5 bases). The CDR3 totals 13 residues. Deletions cut 7 bases from V and 9 bases from J, with 19 bases between. Germline CDR1 is SEHNR and CDR2 is FQNEAQ (reference sequence).

The rearrangement uses TRBV2 and TRBJ1-5; possibly TRBD1 for D (5 bases). The CDR3 is made up of 16 amino acids. V was clipped by 5 bases and J by 0 bases, with 14 bases between them. Germline CDR1 and CDR2: SNHLY and FYNNEI. Here the CDR3 DNA reads TGTGCCAGCAGTCTGGGGCAGACTCATAGCAATCAGCCCCAGCATTTT. Protein product: CASSLGQTHSNQPQHF.

The J gene is TRBJ1-1, the V gene TRBV7-8, with 11 positions matching TRBD1. This CDR3 comprises 13 residues. The germline V gene encodes CDR1 SGHVS and CDR2 FQNEAQ. Trimming removed 5 bases from V and 10 bases from J; junction bases left unmatched: 6. CDR3 protein: CASSVGQGAGAFF. CDR3 nucleotides: TGTGCCAGCAGCGTAGGACAGGGGGCTGGAGCTTTCTTT.

The chain joins TRBV11-2 to TRBJ2-7; TRBD1 matches 10 bases. Germline lookup yields CDR1 SGHAT and CDR2 FQNNGV. The ends lost 1 base at V and 2 bases at J; junction bases unmatched: 5. The CDR3 length is 16 residues. CDR3 nucleotide sequence: TGTGCCAGCAGCTTAGGCGGCGGACAGGGGGCCTACGAGCAGTACTTC. Translated: CASSLGGGQGAYEQYF.

The chain links TRBV27 to TRBJ2-7, with TRBD1 matching 7 bases. Per germline, CDR1 MNHEY and CDR2 SMNVEV (reference sequence). This CDR3 has 17 residues. The junction had 15 bases not matched to a gene; V was cut back by 5 bases and J by 2 bases. The CDR3 nucleotides are TGTGCCAGCAGTCCCCTCCCAACCCGGGACAGTACCTACGAGCAGTACTTC. This codes for CASSPLPTRDSTYEQYF.

This chain connects TRBV4-3 to TRBJ2-3, with a possible D match to TRBD2 (6 bases). Germline CDR1 and CDR2: LGHNA and YSLEER. Between the trimmed V and J ends, which lost 0 bases and 0 bases, there was a span of 10 bases. CDR3 length: 16 amino acids. CDR3 sequence: CASSQERGRSTDTQYF. As DNA, the CDR3 is TGCGCCAGCAGCCAAGAGCGTGGGAGGAGCACAGATACGCAGTATTTT.

V and J are TRBV6-5 and TRBJ2-1; 9 bases match TRBD1. This CDR3 has 14 residues. Germline values: CDR1 MNHEY, CDR2 SVGAGI. The V segment lost 3 bases and the J segment 9 bases; nucleotides outside the gene matches: 6. As DNA, the CDR3 is TGTGCCAGCAGTTATGGGACAGGGTATATTGAGCAGTTCTTC. Amino acids: CASSYGTGYIEQFF.

This clone was recorded a few times. The chain couples TRBV5-6 to TRBJ2-7, with 9 bases that match TRBD1. Germline trimming cut 3 bases from V and 4 bases from J; bases unmatched to any gene: 8. The CDR3 consists of 15 residues. Germline CDR1 SGHDT, CDR2 YYEEEE. CDR3: CASSYSGTGWYEQYF. The CDR3 DNA reads TGTGCCAGCAGCTATTCCGGGACAGGGTGGTACGAGCAGTACTTC. The entire variable domain, with the rest obtained from reference TRBV5-6 and TRBJ2-7, is as follows: DAGVTQSPTHLIKTRGQQVTLRCSPKSGHDTVSWYQQALGQGPQFIFQYYEEEERQRGNFPDRFSGHQFPNYSSELNVNALLLGDSALYLCASSYSGTGWYEQYFGPGTRLTVT.

Regarding this clone: One junction end does not reproduce the germline sequence, and a read error may be involved. The chain combines TRBV5-4 with TRBJ1-3; a possible D gene is TRBD1 (5 bases). Germline CDR1 and CDR2: SGHNT and YYREEE (reference sequence). This CDR3 is 14 amino acids long. CDR3 sequence reads: CAGSLGGAVNTIYF. In nucleotides, the CDR3 is TGTGCCGGCAGCTTGGGCGGGGCCGTAAACACCATATATTTT.

V is TRBV7-3 and J is TRBJ2-1; maybe TRBD2 (6 bases). Trimming took 5 bases from V and 7 from J, leaving 18 bases between them. This CDR3 has 15 residues. CDR1 and CDR2 from the germline V gene are SGHTA and FQGTGA. The CDR3 region has the DNA TGTGCCAGCAGCCCCCCCCCGACTAGGTGGAATGAGCAGTTCTTC. Translated, it gives CASSPPPTRWNEQFF.

This chain uses TRBV29-1 with TRBJ2-7; D possibly corresponds to TRBD2 (6 bases). Germline-derived CDR1 and CDR2 are SQVTM and ANQGSEA. The CDR3 is made up of 11 amino acids. Trimming shortened V by 4 bases and J by 3 bases, and 7 bases separated the two germline ends. The CDR3 spells CSVGGGYEQYF. As DNA, the CDR3 is TGCAGCGTTGGGGGAGGCTACGAGCAGTACTTC.

This clone was picked up a small number of times. This chain connects TRBV9 to TRBJ1-3, with TRBD1 as a possible D gene (5 bases). CDR3 length: 14 residues. The ends were cut back, 0 bases at V and 4 bases at J, with 8 bases in the middle. Germline V CDR1 and CDR2: SGDLS, YYNGEE. The chain's CDR3 is CASSVGDSGNTIYF. CDR3 nucleotides: TGTGCCAGCAGCGTAGGGGACTCGGGAAACACCATATATTTT.

By share, this clone ranks as medium-sized. The rearrangement uses TRBV5-1 and TRBJ1-3; D ambiguous. The CDR3 covers 14 residues. Trimming pared 4 bases from V and 0 bases from J, leaving 8 bases between. Germline values: CDR1 SGHRS, CDR2 YFSETQ. CDR3 coding DNA: TGCGCCAGCAGCGCCGCGGGCTCTGGAAACACCATATATTTT. Its protein is CASSAAGSGNTIYF.

This clone has just a few counts. The chain has TRBV4-1 and TRBJ1-2; D perhaps matches TRBD1 (5 bases). The germline V gene has CDR1 MGHRA and CDR2 YSYEKL. The V gene lost 1 base and the J gene lost 4 bases, with 13 bases spanning the gap. This CDR3 region has 15 residues. The CDR3 DNA is TGCGCCAGCAGCCAAGGCCAGGGAGGGGCCTATGGCTACACCTTC. Translated: CASSQGQGGAYGYTF.

The chain is built from TRBV7-9 and TRBJ2-5; the D gene is possibly TRBD1 (5 bases). CDR3 length: 15 amino acids. V dropped 3 bases and J dropped 5 bases, with 16 bases sitting between them. Looked up from germline, CDR1 is SEHNR and CDR2 is FQNEAQ (reference sequence). CDR3 DNA sequence: TGTGCCAGCAGCTTGCAGGACACATCAAGGGAGACCCAGTACTTC. Its protein product is CASSLQDTSRETQYF.

This chain links TRBV27 with TRBJ1-5, with TRBD1 matching 7 bases. The CDR3 runs 14 residues. CDR1 and CDR2 (germline): MNHEY, SMNVEV (reference sequence). The ends lost 5 bases at V and 6 bases at J; junction bases unmatched: 7. The DNA for the CDR3 is TGTGCCAGCAGTCCGGGACAGAGGGGTCAGCCCCAGCATTTT. It encodes CASSPGQRGQPQHF.

The V gene is TRBV7-9, the J gene TRBJ2-1; TRBD1 might be the D (6 bases). The ends were cut back, 5 bases at V and 2 bases at J, with 13 bases in the middle. CDR1 and CDR2 from the germline V gene are SEHNR and FQNEAQ (reference sequence). The CDR3 totals 15 residues. This CDR3 reads CASSGWGTTYNEQFF. Written as DNA, the CDR3 is TGTGCCAGCAGCGGTTGGGGGACAACCTACAATGAGCAGTTCTTC.

The rearrangement joins TRBV7-9 to TRBJ2-7, with a weak D call TRBD2 (6 bases). Trimming removed 3 bases from V and 6 bases from J, with 9 bases in between. The CDR3 is 12 amino acids. Germline loops: CDR1 SEHNR, CDR2 FQNEAQ (reference sequence). CDR3 sequence reads: CASSFGRIEQYF. In nucleotides, the CDR3 is TGTGCCAGCAGCTTTGGGAGGATCGAGCAGTACTTC.